The present TCR beta chain was sequenced within a study of blood T cells in healthy people across ages. On this clonotype: Its antigen is undetermined.

General study findings and limits: A greater number of naive CD4+ cells and higher diversity distinguished long-lived donors from aged donors.

Then a second PCR, running roughly 7 to 11 cycles, was carried out with a sample-barcoded 5' primer and a J-beta primer mix. TCRdb fed the 5' RACE reads into MiXCR, producing one record per CDR3 protein. Of about 940,000 distinct CDR3 sequences listed, around 48% were seen once; the top ten hold around an eighth. Input material: blood. The clonotype was recovered from a man aged 25 to 40 in good health.

CDR3 in DNA: TGTGCCAGCAAACCGGGACCGGCAGCCTATGGCTACACCTTC. Its protein product is CASKPGPAAYGYTF. V usage is TRBV27 and J usage is TRBJ1-2; tentatively, D is TRBD1 (5 bases). The CDR3 covers 14 residues. The V gene lost 7 bases and the J gene lost 4 bases, with 16 bases spanning the gap. CDR1 MNHEY and CDR2 SMNVEV come from the germline V gene (reference sequence).